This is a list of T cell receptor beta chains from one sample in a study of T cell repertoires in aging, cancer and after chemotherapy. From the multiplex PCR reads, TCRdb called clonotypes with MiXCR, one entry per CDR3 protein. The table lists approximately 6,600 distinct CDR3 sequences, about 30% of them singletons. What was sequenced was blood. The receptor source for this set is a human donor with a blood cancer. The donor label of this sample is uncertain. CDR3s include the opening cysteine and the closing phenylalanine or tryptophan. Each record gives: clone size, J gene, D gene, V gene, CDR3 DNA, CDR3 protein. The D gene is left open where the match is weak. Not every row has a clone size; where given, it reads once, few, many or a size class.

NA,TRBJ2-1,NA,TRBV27,TGTGCCAGCAGTCCCCCGGGTAGCGGTTCCTCCTACAATGAGCAGTTCTTC,CASSPPGSGSSYNEQFF
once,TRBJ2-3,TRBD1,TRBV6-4,TGTGCCAGCAGTGGGGGACAGACAGGCACAGATACGCAGTATTTT,CASSGGQTGTDTQYF
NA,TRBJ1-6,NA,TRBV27,TGTGCCAGCAGTCCAACCGGGACATGGGCACCCCTCCACTTT,CASSPTGTWAPLHF
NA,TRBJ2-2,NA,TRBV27,TGTGCCAGCATGGGGGGGGGCTGGACCGGGGAGCTGTTTTTT,CASMGGGWTGELFF
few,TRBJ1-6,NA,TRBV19,TGTGCCAGTAGTATCGCAGGGACTTCATCACCCCTCCACTTT,CASSIAGTSSPLHF
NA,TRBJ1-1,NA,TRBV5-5,TGCGCCAGCAGCCTATCTGGCCCGAACACTGAAGCTTTCTTT,CASSLSGPNTEAFF
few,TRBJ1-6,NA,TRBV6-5,TGTGCCAGCAGTGTAACAGCACCCCTCCACTTT,CASSVTAPLHF
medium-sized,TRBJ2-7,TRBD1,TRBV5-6,TGTGCCAGCAGCTTCGGGACAGGGGGGCGCGAGCAGTACTTC,CASSFGTGGREQYF
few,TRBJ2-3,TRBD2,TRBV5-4,TGTGCCAGCAGCACCGGACTAGCGGGGGGCACAGATACGCAGTATTTT,CASSTGLAGGTDTQYF
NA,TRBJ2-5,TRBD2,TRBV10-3,TGTGCCATCAGTAACCCAGGACTAGCGGGGCAAGAGACCCAGTACTTC,CAISNPGLAGQETQYF
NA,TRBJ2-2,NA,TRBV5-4,NA,CASSLMASGANVLTFGAGELFF
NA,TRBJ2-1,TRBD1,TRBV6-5,TGTGCCAGCACCAAAACAGGGGGTATTTGGGGTCGGTCCTACAATGAGCAGTTCTTC,CASTKTGGIWGRSYNEQFF
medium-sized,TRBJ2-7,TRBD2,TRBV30,TGTGCCTGGACAGCGGGGGGAACGACCTACGAGCAGTACTTC,CAWTAGGTTYEQYF
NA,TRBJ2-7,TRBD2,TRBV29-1,TGCAGCGTTACCGGACTAGCCTCCTACGAGCAGTACTTC,CSVTGLASYEQYF
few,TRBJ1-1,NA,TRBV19,TGTGCCAGTAGTATCCGGGAATGGTACACTGAAGCTTTCTTT,CASSIREWYTEAFF
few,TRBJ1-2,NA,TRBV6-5,TGTGCCATCAGCCGCCCGGGGGCGACCTATGGCTACACCTTC,CAISRPGATYGYTF
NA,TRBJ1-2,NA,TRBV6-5,TGTGCCAGCAGTGCGACAGTTTCGGATGGCTACACCTTC,CASSATVSDGYTF
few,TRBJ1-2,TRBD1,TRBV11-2,TGTGCCAGCAGCGATGGACAGGGGAACTATGGCTACACCTTC,CASSDGQGNYGYTF
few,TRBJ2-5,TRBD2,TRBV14,TGTGCCAGCAGCCAACAACGGACTAGCGGGGGGAGTTGGGAGACCCAGTACTTC,CASSQQRTSGGSWETQYF
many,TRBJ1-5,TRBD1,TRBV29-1,TGCAGCGCAGGGGACAGCCACAATCAGCCCCAGCATTTT,CSAGDSHNQPQHF
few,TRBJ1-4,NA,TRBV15,TGTGCCACCAGCAGAGAGATCGTAGGTTCCGCTAATGAAAAACTGTTTTTT,CATSREIVGSANEKLFF
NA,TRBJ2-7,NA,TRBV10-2,TGCGCCAGCAGCGCCGGGACGGCTACCTACGAGCAGTACTTC,CASSAGTATYEQYF
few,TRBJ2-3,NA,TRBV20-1,TGCAGTGCTAGGGGCAGGGGATGGGCAGATACGCAGTATTTT,CSARGRGWADTQYF
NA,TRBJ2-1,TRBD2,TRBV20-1,TGCAGTGCATGGGGTTCACTAGCGGCCCGCAATGAGCAATTCTTC,CSAWGSLAARNEQFF
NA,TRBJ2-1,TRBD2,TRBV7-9,TGTGCCAGCAGCTTATTCGGGGGGGCCTCGTACAATGAGCAGTTCTTC,CASSLFGGASYNEQFF
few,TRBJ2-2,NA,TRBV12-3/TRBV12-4,TGTGCCAGCAGTCCAGGACAGGGAGGGGCCACCGGGGAGCTGTTTTTT,CASSPGQGGATGELFF
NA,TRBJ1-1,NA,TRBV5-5,TGTGCCAGCAGCTTGTTCGAGGGCACTGAAGCTTTCTTT,CASSLFEGTEAFF
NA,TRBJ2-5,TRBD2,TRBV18,TGTGCCAGCTCGTTGCAATCAGGCGGGGGGAAAGAGACCCAGTACTTC,CASSLQSGGGKETQYF
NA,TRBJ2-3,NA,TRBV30,TGTGCCTGGAGTGTCGGGGGGCCGAGCACAGATACGCAGTATTTT,CAWSVGGPSTDTQYF
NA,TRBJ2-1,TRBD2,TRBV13,TGTGCCAGCAGCCCAGTAAGGACTAGCGGGGGTTACGAGCAGTTCTTC,CASSPVRTSGGYEQFF
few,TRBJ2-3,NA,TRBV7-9,TGTGCCAGCAGCTATACTAGCACAGATACGCAGTATTTT,CASSYTSTDTQYF
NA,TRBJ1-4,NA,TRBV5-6,TGTGCCAGCAGGGACACTGCAACTAATGAAAAACTGTTTTTT,CASRDTATNEKLFF
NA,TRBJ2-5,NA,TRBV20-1,TGCAGTGCAATCAGGGGAGGGTGGCAAGAGACCCAGTACTTC,CSAIRGGWQETQYF
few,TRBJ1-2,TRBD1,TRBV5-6,TGTGCCAGCAGCTTAGGGGGCAAAGGCTACACCTTC,CASSLGGKGYTF
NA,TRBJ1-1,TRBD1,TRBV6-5,TGTGCCAGCATCAAACACAGGGGTGGCTTAAACACTGAAGCTTTCTTT,CASIKHRGGLNTEAFF
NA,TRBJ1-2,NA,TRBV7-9,TGTGCCAGCAGCTTTTCCAGTGCTCTGGATGGCTACACCTTC,CASSFSSALDGYTF
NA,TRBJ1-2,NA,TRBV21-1,TGTGCCAGCAGCAAACGCTGGCCGAACCGGACGGGGACAGGGAACTATGGCTACACCTTC,CASSKRWPNRTGTGNYGYTF
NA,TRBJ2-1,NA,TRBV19,TGTGCCAGTAGTATGGTGGGGCTCAGCTCCTACAATGAGCAGTTCTTC,CASSMVGLSSYNEQFF
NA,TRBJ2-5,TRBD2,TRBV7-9,TGTGCCAGCAGCTTACTGACTAGCGGTCAAGAGACCCAGTACTTC,CASSLLTSGQETQYF
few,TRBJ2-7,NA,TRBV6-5,TGTGCCAGCATTGGTAGGGCTCCCCTCTACGAGCAGTACTTC,CASIGRAPLYEQYF
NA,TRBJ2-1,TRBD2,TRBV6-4,TGTGCCAGCAGTGACTCTAGCGGGGGGGCCAATCAGCAGTTCTTC,CASSDSSGGANQQFF
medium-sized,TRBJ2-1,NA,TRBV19,TGTGCCAGTAGTAAAGTTGCGGGGACGCAGTTCTTC,CASSKVAGTQFF
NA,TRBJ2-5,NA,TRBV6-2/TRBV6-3,TGTGCCAGCAGTCGGGGTCAGGAAGAGACCCAGTACTTC,CASSRGQEETQYF
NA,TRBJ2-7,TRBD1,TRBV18,TGTGCCAGCTCGCCAACAGGGGGCGGATTCCTCGAGCAGTACTTC,CASSPTGGGFLEQYF
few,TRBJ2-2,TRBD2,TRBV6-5,TGTGCCAGCAGCCCGGGGACTAGCGGATTCACCGGGGAGCTGTTTTTT,CASSPGTSGFTGELFF
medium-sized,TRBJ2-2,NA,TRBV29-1,TGCAGCGTTGGGCCTCTGAGCGAGGCGGGGGAGCTGTTTTTT,CSVGPLSEAGELFF
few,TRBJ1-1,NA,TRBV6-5,TGTGCCAACCCATGCCAGGGTGAAGCTTTCTTT,CANPCQGEAFF
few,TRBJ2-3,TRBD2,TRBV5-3,TGTGCCAGAAGCGGTTTGGCGGGGGGGAGCACAGATACGCAGTATTTT,CARSGLAGGSTDTQYF